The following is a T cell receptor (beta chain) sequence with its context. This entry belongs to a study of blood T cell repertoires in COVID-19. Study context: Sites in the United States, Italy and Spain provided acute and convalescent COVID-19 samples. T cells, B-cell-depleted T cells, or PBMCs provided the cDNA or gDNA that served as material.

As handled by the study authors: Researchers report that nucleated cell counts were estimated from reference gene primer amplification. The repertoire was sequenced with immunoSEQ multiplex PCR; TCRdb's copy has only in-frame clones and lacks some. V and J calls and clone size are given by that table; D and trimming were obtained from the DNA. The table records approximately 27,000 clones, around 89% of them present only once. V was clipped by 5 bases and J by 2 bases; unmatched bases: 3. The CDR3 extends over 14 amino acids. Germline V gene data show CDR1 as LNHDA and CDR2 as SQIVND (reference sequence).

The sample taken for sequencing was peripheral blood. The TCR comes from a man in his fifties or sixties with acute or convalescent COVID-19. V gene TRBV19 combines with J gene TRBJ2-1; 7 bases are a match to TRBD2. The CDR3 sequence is CASSWGGTYNEQFF. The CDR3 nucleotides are TGTGCCAGTAGTTGGGGAGGGACCTACAATGAGCAGTTCTTC.